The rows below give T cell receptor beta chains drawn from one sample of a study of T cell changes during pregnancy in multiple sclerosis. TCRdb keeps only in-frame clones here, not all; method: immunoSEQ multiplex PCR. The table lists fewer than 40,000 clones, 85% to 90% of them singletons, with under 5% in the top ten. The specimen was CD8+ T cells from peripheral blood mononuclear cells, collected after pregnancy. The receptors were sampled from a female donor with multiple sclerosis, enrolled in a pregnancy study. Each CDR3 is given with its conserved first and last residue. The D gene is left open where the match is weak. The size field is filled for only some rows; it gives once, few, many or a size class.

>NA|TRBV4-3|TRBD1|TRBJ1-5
TGCGCCAGCAGCCAGACGGTGGACAGGGGCGGTCAGCCCCAGCATTTT
CASSQTVDRGGQPQHF
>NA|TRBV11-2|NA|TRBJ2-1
TGTGCCAGCAGCTTAGGGGGGAGGTACCAGTTCTTC
CASSLGGRYQFF
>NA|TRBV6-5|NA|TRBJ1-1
TGTGCCAGCGTGGGCCAGGAAGCTTTCTTT
CASVGQEAFF
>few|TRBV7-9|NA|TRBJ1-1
TGTGCCAGCACCCCGTGGGAGGAAGCTTTCTTT
CASTPWEEAFF
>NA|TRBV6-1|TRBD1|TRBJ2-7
TGTGCCAGCAGTGAAGCGCGAACAGGGGAGTACGAGCAGTACTTC
CASSEARTGEYEQYF
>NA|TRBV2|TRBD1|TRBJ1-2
TGTGCCAGCTTGTGGACAGGGAACTATGGCTACACCTTC
CASLWTGNYGYTF
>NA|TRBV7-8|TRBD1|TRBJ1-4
TGTGCCAGCAGCTTAGAGACAGGGGGCCAGTTTTTT
CASSLETGGQFF
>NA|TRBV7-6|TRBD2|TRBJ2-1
TGTGCCAGCAGCTTGCTAGCGGGACCAAACAATGAGCAGTTCTTC
CASSLLAGPNNEQFF
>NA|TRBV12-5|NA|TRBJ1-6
TGTGCTGGGGGGGACATTTATAATTCACCCCTCCACTTT
CAGGDIYNSPLHF
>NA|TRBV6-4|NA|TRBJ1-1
TGTGCCAGCAGGGATAGCGGAATGACTGAAGCTTTCTTT
CASRDSGMTEAFF
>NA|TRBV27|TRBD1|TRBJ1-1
TGTGCCAGCAGTTTGGCTACAGGGGGCGGCACTGAAGCTTTCTTT
CASSLATGGGTEAFF
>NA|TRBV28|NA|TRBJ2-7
TGTGCCAGCAGTTTCAGAGGGCCCGCCTACGAGCAGTACTTC
CASSFRGPAYEQYF
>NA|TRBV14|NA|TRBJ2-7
TGTGCCAGCAGCTTTTACAGTACGGTAGGCTACGAGCAGTACTTC
CASSFYSTVGYEQYF
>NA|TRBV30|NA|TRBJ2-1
TGTGCCTCCCAAGGCAGTAGCGACCAGTTCTTC
CASQGSSDQFF
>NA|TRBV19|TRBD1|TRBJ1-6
TGTGCCAGTAGTGCAGGGGGCGCCGAGTCCTATAATTCACCCCTCCACTTT
CASSAGGAESYNSPLHF
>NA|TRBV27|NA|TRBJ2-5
TGTGCCAGCAGTAGTCTAGACCAAGAGACCCAGTACTTC
CASSSLDQETQYF
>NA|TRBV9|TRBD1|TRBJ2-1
TGTGCCAGCAGCGTGGCCGGGACAGGGAACAATGAGCAGTTCTTC
CASSVAGTGNNEQFF
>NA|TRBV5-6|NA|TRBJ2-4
TGTGCCAGCAGCAACACGGGGGCCAAAAACATTCAGTACTTC
CASSNTGAKNIQYF
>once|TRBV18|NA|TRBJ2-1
TGTGCCAGCTCGTCTGAGAGCTCCTACAATGAGCAGTTCTTC
CASSSESSYNEQFF
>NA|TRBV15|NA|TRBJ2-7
TGTGCCACCAGCAGAGTGGGAGACCCTGCCGACGAGCAGTACTTC
CATSRVGDPADEQYF
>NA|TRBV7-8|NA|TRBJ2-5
TGTGCCAGCAGCTTAGGTCGATACGGGTACCAAGAGACCCAGTACTTC
CASSLGRYGYQETQYF
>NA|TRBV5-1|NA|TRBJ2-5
TGCGCCAGCAGCTCCCACAGCCAAGAGACCCAGTACTTC
CASSSHSQETQYF
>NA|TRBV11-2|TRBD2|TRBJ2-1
TGTGCCAGCAGCCGCTCATGGGGGGGACCGAATGAGCAGTTCTTC
CASSRSWGGPNEQFF
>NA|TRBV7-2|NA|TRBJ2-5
TGTGCCAGCAGCTTATCAGGGGCGCGGGAGACCCAGTACTTC
CASSLSGARETQYF
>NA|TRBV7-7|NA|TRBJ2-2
TGTGCCAGCAGCCCTATACAGAGCAGCACCTCCACCGGGGAGCTGTTTTTT
CASSPIQSSTSTGELFF
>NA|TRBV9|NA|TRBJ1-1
TGTGCCAGCAGCGTAGGGGGGCAGCTTGAAGCTTTCTTT
CASSVGGQLEAFF
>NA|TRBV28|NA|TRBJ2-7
TGTGCCAGCAGCCCCCACCGCGGCTACGAGCAGTACTTC
CASSPHRGYEQYF
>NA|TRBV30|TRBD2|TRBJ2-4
TGTGCCTGGGGGGGAGGGATCAACATTCAGTACTTC
CAWGGGINIQYF
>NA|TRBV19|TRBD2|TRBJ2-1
TGTGCCAGTCCAACCCCTAGACTAGCGACCACCTACAATGAGCAGTTCTTC
CASPTPRLATTYNEQFF
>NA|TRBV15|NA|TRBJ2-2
TGTGCCACCGGCCCGGGGGCCGGGGAGCTGTTTTTT
CATGPGAGELFF
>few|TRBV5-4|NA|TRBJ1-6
TGTGCCAGCAGCTCCGCCCAGGGGAACTCACCCCTCCACTTT
CASSSAQGNSPLHF
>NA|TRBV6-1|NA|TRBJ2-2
TGTGCCAGCAGTCAAACTGACACCGGGGAGCTGTTTTTT
CASSQTDTGELFF
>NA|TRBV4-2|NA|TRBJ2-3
TGTGCCAGCAGCCCCCGCCGGGGAGATACGCAGTATTTT
CASSPRRGDTQYF
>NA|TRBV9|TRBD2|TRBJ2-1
TGTGCCAGCAGCGTAGATGCGGGGACTAGCGGGGCGGGGCGGCGCGATGAGCAGTTCTTC
CASSVDAGTSGAGRRDEQFF
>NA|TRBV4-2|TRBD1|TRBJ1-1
TGTGCCAGCAGCCAGCCTCAGGGGGCCACTGAAGCTTTCTTT
CASSQPQGATEAFF
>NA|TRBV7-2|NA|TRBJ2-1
TGTGCCAGCAGCTCCTACCTGTGGAATGAGCAGTTCTTC
CASSSYLWNEQFF
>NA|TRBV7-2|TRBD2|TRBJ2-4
TGTGCCAGCAGCTTAGCGGCGGGGGGGAGAAACATTCAGTACTTC
CASSLAAGGRNIQYF
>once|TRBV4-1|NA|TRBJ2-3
TGCGCCAGCATGCCTAGCGGCACAGATACGCAGTATTTT
CASMPSGTDTQYF
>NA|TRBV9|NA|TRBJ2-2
TGTGCCAGCAGCGTAGGGAGGTCCACCGGGGAGCTGTTTTTT
CASSVGRSTGELFF
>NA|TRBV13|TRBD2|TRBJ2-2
TGTGCCAGCAGCTTAGATCAGCGGGGGACCGGGGAGCTGTTTTTT
CASSLDQRGTGELFF
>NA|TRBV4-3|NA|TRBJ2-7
TGCGCCAGCAGCCAAGACAGGGTCTCCTACGAGCAGTACTTC
CASSQDRVSYEQYF
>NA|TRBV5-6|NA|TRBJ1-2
TGTGCCAGCAGTGGGTCGGGATATGGCTACACCTTC
CASSGSGYGYTF
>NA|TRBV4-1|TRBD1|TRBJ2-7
TGCGCCAGCAGCCAAGATCAGTGGGACAGGGTGGACTACGAGCAGTACTTC
CASSQDQWDRVDYEQYF
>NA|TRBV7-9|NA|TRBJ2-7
TGTGCCAGCAGCTTAGACAGTCAACCCGAGCAGTACTTC
CASSLDSQPEQYF
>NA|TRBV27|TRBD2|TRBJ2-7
TGTGCCAGCAGTCCCTGGGGGGGGAATTACGAGCAGTACTTC
CASSPWGGNYEQYF
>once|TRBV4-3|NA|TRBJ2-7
TGCGCCAGCAGCCAGGGTAGGGGGAACGAGCAGTACTTC
CASSQGRGNEQYF
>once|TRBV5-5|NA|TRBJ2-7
TGTGCCAGCAGCTTGGTACTAACTGCCTACGAGCAGTACTTC
CASSLVLTAYEQYF
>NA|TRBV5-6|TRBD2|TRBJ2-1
TGTGCCAGCAGCCCGGGGGGGCTAGCGGGTCGCAATGAGCAGTTCTTC
CASSPGGLAGRNEQFF
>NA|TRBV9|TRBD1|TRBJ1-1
TGTGCCAGCAGCCCCAGGGACAGGGTTAAGGGCACTGAAGCTTTCTTT
CASSPRDRVKGTEAFF
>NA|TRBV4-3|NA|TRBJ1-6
TGCGCCAGCAGCCAAGAAGTCTCAGGGTCAGTTTCACCCCTCCACTTT
CASSQEVSGSVSPLHF
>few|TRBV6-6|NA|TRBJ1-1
TGTGCCAGCAGACAAGGGACAGAAGCTTTCTTT
CASRQGTEAFF
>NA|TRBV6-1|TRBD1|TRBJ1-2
TGTGCCAGCAGTGACTGGACAGGGGCCAACTATGGCTACACCTTC
CASSDWTGANYGYTF
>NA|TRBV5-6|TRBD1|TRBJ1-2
TGTGCCAGCAGCTTGGTCGTGGGGACAGGGTTAGGCTACACCTTC
CASSLVVGTGLGYTF
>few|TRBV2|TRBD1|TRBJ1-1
TGTGCCAGCAGTGAGGCCGGGACAGGGAACACTGAAGCTTTCTTT
CASSEAGTGNTEAFF
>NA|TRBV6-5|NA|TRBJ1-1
TGTGCCAGCAGTTACTCCGGGGGGGTGATACCTTTCTTT
CASSYSGGVIPFF
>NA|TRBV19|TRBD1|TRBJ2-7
TGTGCCAGTAGCTCCGCTCCGACAGGGCCCTACGAGCAGTACTTC
CASSSAPTGPYEQYF
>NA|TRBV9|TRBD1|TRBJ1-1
TGTGCCAGCTCGCGACAGGGGGTAAAGAAGGCTTTCTTT
CASSRQGVKKAFF
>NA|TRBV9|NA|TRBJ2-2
TGTGCCAGCAGCGTAGCTACGGACAGTCCGAACACCGGGGAGCTGTTTTTT
CASSVATDSPNTGELFF